This TCR beta chain was recovered during a study of cytomegalovirus exposure and HLA in healthy donors. Findings and caveats of the study: The authors judged a highly shared variant cluster likely a sequencing artifact. Indistinguishable V segments such as TRBV6-2 and TRBV6-3 were excluded. TCR beta V- and J-gene trimming was later associated with a missense DCLRE1C variant.

On this clone itself: The target antigen is unknown.

In the PCR, 60 Vbeta and 13 Jbeta primers were used. Data came from immunoSEQ multiplex PCR; TCRdb stores just in-frame clones and leaves some out. The data contain roughly 180,000 clones, less than 85% of them seen just once; the ten biggest clones take up 4.8%. Trimming stripped 7 bases from V and 4 bases from J, with 10 bases between. Germline CDR1 MGHDK, CDR2 SYGVNS. The CDR3 length is 12 residues. The receptor was isolated from a young man in good health and CMV-seronegative. Sequenced material: PBMCs. The V and J genes are TRBV25-1 and TRBJ1-1; a weak D match, TRBD1 (5 bases). CDR3 sequence: CASKSRGTEAFF. The CDR3 DNA reads TGTGCCAGCAAGTCAAGGGGCACTGAAGCTTTCTTT.